This TCR beta chain was found in a study of Ad26.COV2.S vaccination and SARS-CoV-2 variants. Study details: The trial was COV1001 and the donor's arm was Ad26.COV2.S. Study-level results: Recipients of vaccine and of placebo showed similar breadth of their non-spike TCR repertoires. Those who received the vaccine showed greater spike-specific TCR breadth than those given placebo.

Here immunoSEQ multiplex PCR was the method, and the copy in TCRdb shows in-frame clones only, minus some. The table has about 350,000 clones, around 83% seen once. The CDR3 runs to 15 residues. The germline V gene has CDR1 SGHTS and CDR2 YDEGEE. The V end was cut by 0 bases, the J end by 1 base, with 10 bases between. With respect to this clone: Its antigen is unidentified.

The treatment was: some 20 received Ad26.COV2.S at low or high dose, single or two shots; 5 received placebo; per-sample allocation not given. Repertoires come from day 63 after the first vaccine or placebo injection. The TCR sequence derives from a person aged 18 to 65 who received the Ad26.COV2.S COVID-19 vaccine or a placebo. V usage is TRBV5-8 and J usage is TRBJ1-1, with D maybe TRBD1 (5 bases). The specimen comprised peripheral blood, sampled in a trial of Ad26.COV2.S vaccine versus placebo. Here the CDR3 DNA reads TGTGCCAGCAGCTTGGAAGGGGCTGGGAACACTGAAGCTTTCTTT. It yields the protein CASSLEGAGNTEAFF.